Described below is a single T cell receptor beta chain sequence and its context. Its antigen is currently unknown. A much bigger clone sits one base away, suggesting this may be a read error. Total RNA amounts of at least 6 micrograms were extracted per sample. The CDR3 has 16 amino acids. From germline, CDR1 is MNHEY and CDR2 SVGAGI. The ends were cut back, 0 bases at V and 1 base at J, with 9 bases in the middle. This record comes from a study of blood T cells in healthy people across ages. Study-level findings and limits: Comparison with aged donors showed that long-lived donors had more naive CD4+ cells and higher diversity.

Together with a sample-barcoded 5' primer, a J-beta primer mix was included in a second PCR lasting roughly 6 to 12 cycles. Via MiXCR, TCRdb re-called the 5' RACE reads, giving one row per CDR3 protein. The top ten hold 20% to 25% of the sample, which has around 600,000 distinct CDR3 sequences, about 45% seen once. The source material was blood. The receptor was derived from an older man in good health. The chain links TRBV6-5 to TRBJ2-2, with D hard to call. The CDR3 is CASSYSGPGNTGELFF. DNA for the CDR3: TGTGCCAGCAGTTACTCGGGTCCGGGGAACACCGGGGAGCTGTTTTTT.